This is a list of T cell receptor beta chains from one sample in a study of blood T cells in healthy people across ages. TCRdb redid the calling of the 5' RACE reads with MiXCR, one entry per CDR3 protein. The sample includes about 1.6 million distinct CDR3 sequences, about 35% seen only once; the top ten take around 10%. The sample comprised blood. These receptors were collected from a young woman in good health. The CDR3 runs from the conserved cysteine through the conserved F or W. Each record gives: CDR3 DNA, CDR3 protein, V gene, J gene, clone size, D gene. The D gene is left open where the match is weak. Size values are once, few and many counts, or a class for expanded clones, and some rows have none.

CDR3 DNA: TGCGCCAGCAGCTTACGCACGACAGTAAACCCTGAAGCTTTCTTT; CDR3 protein: CASSLRTTVNPEAFF; V gene: TRBV5-1; J gene: TRBJ1-1; clone size: .; D gene: .
CDR3 DNA: TGCGCCAGCAGCCTACGGGACGTTACAGATACGCAGTATTTT; CDR3 protein: CASSLRDVTDTQYF; V gene: TRBV4-1; J gene: TRBJ2-3; clone size: few; D gene: .
CDR3 DNA: TGTGCCAGCAGGGACCTAGGGGCCAACGTCCTGACTTTC; CDR3 protein: CASRDLGANVLTF; V gene: TRBV2; J gene: TRBJ2-6; clone size: .; D gene: .
CDR3 DNA: TGCAGTGCTGGAGTTGCAAGTGGCTACACCTTC; CDR3 protein: CSAGVASGYTF; V gene: TRBV20-1; J gene: TRBJ1-2; clone size: .; D gene: .
CDR3 DNA: TGCGCCAGCAAAAGAACCGGGACTAGCGGGAGCAACACCGGGGAGCTGTTTTTT; CDR3 protein: CASKRTGTSGSNTGELFF; V gene: TRBV10-1; J gene: TRBJ2-2; clone size: .; D gene: TRBD2
CDR3 DNA: TGCGCCAGCAGCCAAGCAGGGGTATACACGGGGGCTAACTATGGCTACACCTTC; CDR3 protein: CASSQAGVYTGANYGYTF; V gene: TRBV4-1; J gene: TRBJ1-2; clone size: few; D gene: .
CDR3 DNA: TGCGCCAGCAGCCCAATAGGTAGCTCCTACAATGAGCAGTTCTTC; CDR3 protein: CASSPIGSSYNEQFF; V gene: TRBV5-1; J gene: TRBJ2-1; clone size: .; D gene: .
CDR3 DNA: TGTGCCAGCAGCAAAGGAATAGCGGGGGACGACTCCTACGAGCAGTACTTC; CDR3 protein: CASSKGIAGDDSYEQYF; V gene: TRBV21-1; J gene: TRBJ2-7; clone size: .; D gene: .
CDR3 DNA: TGCAGCGTCCGGGACAGGGGCTTACCCGGTGGGGATTATGGCTACACCTTC; CDR3 protein: CSVRDRGLPGGDYGYTF; V gene: TRBV29-1; J gene: TRBJ1-2; clone size: .; D gene: TRBD1
CDR3 DNA: TGCAGTGCTAGAGATATTAGATCCGCGCAAGAGACCCAGTACTTC; CDR3 protein: CSARDIRSAQETQYF; V gene: TRBV20-1; J gene: TRBJ2-5; clone size: .; D gene: .
CDR3 DNA: TGTGCCAGCAGCTTCGCTCTAGCGGCTAGCTCCTACAATGAGCAGTTCTTC; CDR3 protein: CASSFALAASSYNEQFF; V gene: TRBV5-6; J gene: TRBJ2-1; clone size: few; D gene: TRBD2
CDR3 DNA: TGCGCCAGCAGATCTACCGGGACTGCTCAAGAGACCCAGTACTTC; CDR3 protein: CASRSTGTAQETQYF; V gene: TRBV5-1; J gene: TRBJ2-5; clone size: .; D gene: .
CDR3 DNA: TGTGCCAGCAGTTACTCGGATTGGGAGACCCAGTACTTC; CDR3 protein: CASSYSDWETQYF; V gene: TRBV6-5; J gene: TRBJ2-5; clone size: few; D gene: .
CDR3 DNA: TGTGCCAGCAGGCCTCCAGCTGGCGGCACAGATACGCAGTATTTT; CDR3 protein: CASRPPAGGTDTQYF; V gene: TRBV9; J gene: TRBJ2-3; clone size: .; D gene: .
CDR3 DNA: TGCAGTGCTAGAGACCAACTCCGGACTGGTTACTCTGGGGCCAACGTCCTGACTTTC; CDR3 protein: CSARDQLRTGYSGANVLTF; V gene: TRBV20-1; J gene: TRBJ2-6; clone size: .; D gene: .
CDR3 DNA: TGTGCCAGCAGCCAAGATTTTTCCCTGTGGGAAGGGATATCGAATTCACCCCTCCACTTT; CDR3 protein: CASSQDFSLWEGISNSPLHF; V gene: TRBV3-1; J gene: TRBJ1-6; clone size: .; D gene: .
CDR3 DNA: TGTGCCAGCAGCCCAACAGCGGGCCCCCAAGAGACCCAGTACTTC; CDR3 protein: CASSPTAGPQETQYF; V gene: TRBV7-9; J gene: TRBJ2-5; clone size: .; D gene: .
CDR3 DNA: TGTGCCAGCCACTTACGACCGTGGTCTGTCGGGGCCAATGAGCAGTTCTTC; CDR3 protein: CASHLRPWSVGANEQFF; V gene: TRBV5-6; J gene: TRBJ2-1; clone size: few; D gene: .
CDR3 DNA: TGCGCCAGCAGCTTGGCGGTTGCGGGGGCTTTAACGCAGTATTTT; CDR3 protein: CASSLAVAGALTQYF; V gene: TRBV5-1; J gene: TRBJ2-3; clone size: .; D gene: .
CDR3 DNA: TGTGCCAGCAGCTTAATAGGCGGGGAGGTCGCTGAAGCTTTCTTT; CDR3 protein: CASSLIGGEVAEAFF; V gene: TRBV7-3; J gene: TRBJ1-1; clone size: .; D gene: .
CDR3 DNA: TGCGCCAGCAGCCTTGTGGACGGTGGGAACACTGAAGCTTTCTTT; CDR3 protein: CASSLVDGGNTEAFF; V gene: TRBV5-1; J gene: TRBJ1-1; clone size: .; D gene: .
CDR3 DNA: TGTGCCAGCAGTTTACGGAGTTACACCGGGGAGCTGTTTTTT; CDR3 protein: CASSLRSYTGELFF; V gene: TRBV27; J gene: TRBJ2-2; clone size: .; D gene: .
CDR3 DNA: TGCGCCAGCAGCGGCCAGACAGGGGCTTCCTACAATGAGCAGTTCTTC; CDR3 protein: CASSGQTGASYNEQFF; V gene: TRBV4-1; J gene: TRBJ2-1; clone size: few; D gene: TRBD1
CDR3 DNA: TGCAGTGCTACTGGACTAGCGGGAGGGCCTAAGTTTTGGAACATTCAGTACTTC; CDR3 protein: CSATGLAGGPKFWNIQYF; V gene: TRBV20-1; J gene: TRBJ2-4; clone size: .; D gene: TRBD2
CDR3 DNA: TGTGCCTGGAGAGCGGTAAGCTCCTACAATGAGCAGTTCTTC; CDR3 protein: CAWRAVSSYNEQFF; V gene: TRBV30; J gene: TRBJ2-1; clone size: .; D gene: .
CDR3 DNA: TGTGCCAGCAGTGTATCAGAGACCCAGTACTTC; CDR3 protein: CASSVSETQYF; V gene: TRBV5-1; J gene: TRBJ2-5; clone size: many; D gene: .
CDR3 DNA: TGTGCCAGCACCCAAAGGGGTAGCGGGAGTGGGTGGAATGAGCAGTTCTTC; CDR3 protein: CASTQRGSGSGWNEQFF; V gene: TRBV3-1; J gene: TRBJ2-1; clone size: .; D gene: TRBD2
CDR3 DNA: TGTGCCAGCACCTTGACTGCGAAGGCGAATGGCTACACCTTC; CDR3 protein: CASTLTAKANGYTF; V gene: TRBV6-5; J gene: TRBJ1-2; clone size: .; D gene: .
CDR3 DNA: TGTGCCAGCAGCGTGGTGACAGCCCCCTCCTACAGGCAGTACTTC; CDR3 protein: CASSVVTAPSYRQYF; V gene: TRBV5-5; J gene: TRBJ2-7; clone size: .; D gene: .
CDR3 DNA: TGCGCCAGCAGTGACCAAGACTTGGAAGGAACCGGGAGGTACTTC; CDR3 protein: CASSDQDLEGTGRYF; V gene: TRBV10-1; J gene: TRBJ2-7; clone size: many; D gene: .
CDR3 DNA: TGTGCCAGCAGCATAGGGACAGGGGAAAACAATGAGCAGTTCTTC; CDR3 protein: CASSIGTGENNEQFF; V gene: TRBV7-9; J gene: TRBJ2-1; clone size: .; D gene: TRBD1
CDR3 DNA: TGCGCCAGCACCGGGACTAGCGGGGGGTACCAAGAGACCCAGTACTTC; CDR3 protein: CASTGTSGGYQETQYF; V gene: TRBV5-1; J gene: TRBJ2-5; clone size: .; D gene: TRBD2
CDR3 DNA: TGTGCCAGCAGCTTAGGACCTTACAATCAGCCCCAGCATTTT; CDR3 protein: CASSLGPYNQPQHF; V gene: TRBV7-9; J gene: TRBJ1-5; clone size: .; D gene: .
CDR3 DNA: TGCGCCAGCAGCCAAGAGGTCACAGGGTATAGCAATCAGCCCCAGCATTTT; CDR3 protein: CASSQEVTGYSNQPQHF; V gene: TRBV4-1; J gene: TRBJ1-5; clone size: few; D gene: .
CDR3 DNA: TGTGCCAGCAGTTACTCCCTTCCTAGCGGGGGGACCCAGTACTTC; CDR3 protein: CASSYSLPSGGTQYF; V gene: TRBV6-5; J gene: TRBJ2-5; clone size: .; D gene: TRBD2
CDR3 DNA: TGCAGTGCTCCACCGGGACTAGCGGGAGGAGGCTCCTACGAGCAGTACTTC; CDR3 protein: CSAPPGLAGGGSYEQYF; V gene: TRBV20-1; J gene: TRBJ2-7; clone size: .; D gene: TRBD2
CDR3 DNA: TGTGCCAGCAGCGCAGGCAGCGACACAGATACGCAGTATTTT; CDR3 protein: CASSAGSDTDTQYF; V gene: TRBV7-2; J gene: TRBJ2-3; clone size: .; D gene: .
CDR3 DNA: TGTGCCAGCAGCTCCCCAGGGTTTGGTAATGAAAAACTGTTTTTT; CDR3 protein: CASSSPGFGNEKLFF; V gene: TRBV11-2; J gene: TRBJ1-4; clone size: few; D gene: .
CDR3 DNA: TGCGCCAGCACTAGCCACGACACAGATACGCAGTATTTT; CDR3 protein: CASTSHDTDTQYF; V gene: TRBV10-2; J gene: TRBJ2-3; clone size: few; D gene: .
CDR3 DNA: TGTGCCAGCAGCCCAGGACTAGCGGGCATAATTAACACAGATACGCAGTATTTT; CDR3 protein: CASSPGLAGIINTDTQYF; V gene: TRBV5-8; J gene: TRBJ2-3; clone size: .; D gene: TRBD2
CDR3 DNA: TGTGCCAGCAGTGAATCCGGGAATCTTGAAGCTTTCTTT; CDR3 protein: CASSESGNLEAFF; V gene: TRBV6-1; J gene: TRBJ1-1; clone size: few; D gene: .
CDR3 DNA: TGTGCCAGCAGTGAAGGGACAGGGGGCGCCGATGGCTACACCTTC; CDR3 protein: CASSEGTGGADGYTF; V gene: TRBV6-4; J gene: TRBJ1-2; clone size: .; D gene: TRBD1
CDR3 DNA: TGTGCCAGCAGCCCACTCACCAGCGGGAGTGGAGTGAACTACGAGCAGTACTTC; CDR3 protein: CASSPLTSGSGVNYEQYF; V gene: TRBV11-2; J gene: TRBJ2-7; clone size: .; D gene: TRBD2
CDR3 DNA: TGTGCCAGCAGCCTGAGAGTAGCGGGGGGGCCGAGCAGTGAGCAGTTCTTC; CDR3 protein: CASSLRVAGGPSSEQFF; V gene: TRBV13; J gene: TRBJ2-1; clone size: .; D gene: TRBD2
CDR3 DNA: TGCAGCGTGCCCGGGGGACTAGCAATCCAAAAACGCGAGCAGTTCTTC; CDR3 protein: CSVPGGLAIQKREQFF; V gene: TRBV29-1; J gene: TRBJ2-1; clone size: .; D gene: TRBD2
CDR3 DNA: TGTGCCAGCAGCTTAGGTTATGGCAGGGGGCACACTGAAACTTTCTTT; CDR3 protein: CASSLGYGRGHTETFF; V gene: TRBV7-9; J gene: TRBJ1-1; clone size: .; D gene: TRBD1
CDR3 DNA: TGTGCCAGCAGCTCCCGGGGGGCTCTTGAGCAGTACTTC; CDR3 protein: CASSSRGALEQYF; V gene: TRBV7-2; J gene: TRBJ2-7; clone size: .; D gene: .
CDR3 DNA: TGCAGTGCTAATAGGTCGGGGAAAGCCACTGAAGCTTTCTTT; CDR3 protein: CSANRSGKATEAFF; V gene: TRBV20-1; J gene: TRBJ1-1; clone size: .; D gene: .
CDR3 DNA: TGTGCCAGCAGTGAAATGGGTCAGGGTCCCTACGAGCAGTACTTC; CDR3 protein: CASSEMGQGPYEQYF; V gene: TRBV6-1; J gene: TRBJ2-7; clone size: .; D gene: .
CDR3 DNA: TGCGCCAGCAGCTTGGACATATCGGGGCTAAAGAACTATGAGCAGTTCTTC; CDR3 protein: CASSLDISGLKNYEQFF; V gene: TRBV5-1; J gene: TRBJ2-1; clone size: few; D gene: .
CDR3 DNA: TGCAGTGCTAGAGATCGAGGGCGGGGAAATTCACCCCTCCACTTT; CDR3 protein: CSARDRGRGNSPLHF; V gene: TRBV20-1; J gene: TRBJ1-6; clone size: .; D gene: .
CDR3 DNA: TGTGCCAGCAGCCAAGCCCGGAGCAATCAGCCCCAGCATTTT; CDR3 protein: CASSQARSNQPQHF; V gene: TRBV3-1; J gene: TRBJ1-5; clone size: .; D gene: .
CDR3 DNA: TGCGCCAGCAGCAGAGGACAGAACGAAGCTTTCTTT; CDR3 protein: CASSRGQNEAFF; V gene: TRBV5-1; J gene: TRBJ1-1; clone size: .; D gene: .
CDR3 DNA: TGCAGTGCTAAGACGGCAGGGGCGGTGAACACTGAAGCTTTCTTT; CDR3 protein: CSAKTAGAVNTEAFF; V gene: TRBV20-1; J gene: TRBJ1-1; clone size: .; D gene: .
CDR3 DNA: TGTGCCAGCAGGACGCTAGGGGCCACTGAAGCTTTCTTT; CDR3 protein: CASRTLGATEAFF; V gene: TRBV6-5; J gene: TRBJ1-1; clone size: .; D gene: .